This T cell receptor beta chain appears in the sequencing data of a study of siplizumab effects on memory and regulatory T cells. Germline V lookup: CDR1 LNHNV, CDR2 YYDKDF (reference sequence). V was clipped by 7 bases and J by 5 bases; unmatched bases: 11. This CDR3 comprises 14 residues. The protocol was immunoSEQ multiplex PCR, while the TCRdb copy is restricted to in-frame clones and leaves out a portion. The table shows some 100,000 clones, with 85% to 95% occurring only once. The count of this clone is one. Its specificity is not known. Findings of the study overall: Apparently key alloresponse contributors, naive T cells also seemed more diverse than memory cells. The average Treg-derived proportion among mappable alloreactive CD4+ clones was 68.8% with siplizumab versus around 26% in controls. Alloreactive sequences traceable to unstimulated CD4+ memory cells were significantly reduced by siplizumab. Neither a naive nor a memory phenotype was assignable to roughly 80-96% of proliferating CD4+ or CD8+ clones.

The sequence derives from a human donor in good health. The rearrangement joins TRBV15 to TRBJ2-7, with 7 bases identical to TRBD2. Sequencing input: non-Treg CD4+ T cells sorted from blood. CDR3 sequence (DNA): TGTGCCACCAACCGGGGCGGGAGCACGGACGAGCAGTACTTC. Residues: CATNRGGSTDEQYF.